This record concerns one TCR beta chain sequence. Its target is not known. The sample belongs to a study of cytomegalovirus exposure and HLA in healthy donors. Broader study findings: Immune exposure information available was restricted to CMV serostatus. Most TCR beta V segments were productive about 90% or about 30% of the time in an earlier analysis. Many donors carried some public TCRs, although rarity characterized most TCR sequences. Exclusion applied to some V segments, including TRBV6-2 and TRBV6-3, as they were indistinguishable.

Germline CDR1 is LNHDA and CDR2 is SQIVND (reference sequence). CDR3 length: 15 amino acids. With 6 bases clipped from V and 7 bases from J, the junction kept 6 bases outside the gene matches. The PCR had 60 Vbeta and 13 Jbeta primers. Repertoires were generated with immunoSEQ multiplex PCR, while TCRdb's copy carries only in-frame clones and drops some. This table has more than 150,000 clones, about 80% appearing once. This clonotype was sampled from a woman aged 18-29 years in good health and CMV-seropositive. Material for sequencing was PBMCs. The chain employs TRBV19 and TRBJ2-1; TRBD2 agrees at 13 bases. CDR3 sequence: CASSLTSGGANEQFF. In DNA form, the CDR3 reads TGTGCCAGTAGCCTAACTAGCGGGGGGGCTAATGAGCAGTTCTTC.